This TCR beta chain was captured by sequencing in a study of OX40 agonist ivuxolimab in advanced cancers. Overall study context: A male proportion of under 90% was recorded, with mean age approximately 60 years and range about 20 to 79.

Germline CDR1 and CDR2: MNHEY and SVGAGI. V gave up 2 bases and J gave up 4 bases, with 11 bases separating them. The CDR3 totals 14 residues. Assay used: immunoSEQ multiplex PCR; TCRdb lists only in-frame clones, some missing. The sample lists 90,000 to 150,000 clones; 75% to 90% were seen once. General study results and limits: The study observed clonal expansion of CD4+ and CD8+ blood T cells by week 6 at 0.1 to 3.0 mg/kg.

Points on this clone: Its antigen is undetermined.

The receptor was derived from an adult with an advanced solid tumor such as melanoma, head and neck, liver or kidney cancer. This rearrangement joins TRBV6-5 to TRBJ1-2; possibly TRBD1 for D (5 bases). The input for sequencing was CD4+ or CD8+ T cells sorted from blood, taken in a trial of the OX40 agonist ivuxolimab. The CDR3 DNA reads TGTGCCAGCAGTTACGATGACAGCCTCTATGGCTACACCTTC. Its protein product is CASSYDDSLYGYTF.